Sequencing of this T cell receptor (beta chain) was carried out in a study of T cell repertoires in cytomegalovirus infection. Whole-study context: The study used recently identified HLA-C-restricted and well-studied HLA-B-restricted CMV epitopes.

Study findings and constraints: Clonotype analysis showed dominance of the ex vivo response by HLA-C-restricted CMV-specific TCR beta clonotypes.

Only a few counts were recorded for this clonotype. Antigen unknown. TCRdb reprocessed the reads with MiXCR, giving one entry per CDR3 protein. The sample includes around 430,000 distinct CDR3 sequences, approximately 46% of them seen just once. The germline CDR1 and CDR2 sequences are SGHNT and YYREEE (reference sequence). V was shortened by 3 bases and J by 5 bases, with 13 bases between the two germline ends. The CDR3 loop spans 14 amino acids. Material: cultured PBMCs, obtained from culture after CMV antigen stimulation. The sequence was collected from a human donor in good health (CMV status not recorded). Some clones in this sample may be carry-over from other donors' samples. The V call is TRBV5-4, the J call TRBJ2-3; D gene ambiguous. The CDR3 DNA is TGTGCCAGCAGCTGGAATCAGCGAGGAGATACGCAGTATTTT. It codes for CASSWNQRGDTQYF.